This record concerns one T cell receptor beta chain sequence. As handled by the study authors: Reference gene primer amplification in the assay estimated nucleated cell counts. This table comes from immunoSEQ multiplex PCR, and its TCRdb copy is limited to in-frame clones, with some not included. That table furnishes V, J and clone size, whereas the DNA furnished D and trimming. Of roughly 50,000 clones listed, about 83% are singletons. This sample is part of a study of blood T cell repertoires in COVID-19. About the study: Donors in the United States, Italy and Spain gave samples during acute or convalescent COVID-19. Nucleic acid was either cDNA or gDNA, and it came from T cells, B-cell-depleted T cells, or PBMCs.

Germline V gene data show CDR1 as SGHRS and CDR2 as YFSETQ. V shed 1 base, J shed 7 bases, and the junction held 2 bases outside the gene matches. This CDR3 is built from 13 residues. The sample comprised peripheral blood. This sequence joins TRBV5-1 and TRBJ1-2, with 9 bases lining up with TRBD1. This receptor was obtained from an older woman with acute or convalescent COVID-19. CDR3 amino acids: CASSLTQGAGYTF. CDR3 DNA: TGCGCCAGCAGCTTGACACAGGGGGCTGGCTACACCTTC.